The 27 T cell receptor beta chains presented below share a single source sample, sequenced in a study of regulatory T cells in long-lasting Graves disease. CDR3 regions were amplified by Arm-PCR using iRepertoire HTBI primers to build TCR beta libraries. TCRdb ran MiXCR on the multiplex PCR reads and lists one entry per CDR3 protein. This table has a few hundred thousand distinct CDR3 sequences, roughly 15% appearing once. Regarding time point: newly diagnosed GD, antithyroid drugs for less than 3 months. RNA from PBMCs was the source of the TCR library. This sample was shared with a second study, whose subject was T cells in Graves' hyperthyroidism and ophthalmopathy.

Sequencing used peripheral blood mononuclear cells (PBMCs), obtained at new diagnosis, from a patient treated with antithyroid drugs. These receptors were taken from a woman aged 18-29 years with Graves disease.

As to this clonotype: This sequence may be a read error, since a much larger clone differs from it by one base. As DNA, the CDR3 is TGTGCCAGCAGCTTACTTTCAGGGAATAATTCACCCCTCTACTTT. Its protein is CASSLLSGNNSPLYF. This chain links TRBV5-1 with TRBJ1-6; TRBD1 might be the D (5 bases). The CDR3 runs to 15 residues. Per germline, CDR1 SGHRS and CDR2 YFSETQ.

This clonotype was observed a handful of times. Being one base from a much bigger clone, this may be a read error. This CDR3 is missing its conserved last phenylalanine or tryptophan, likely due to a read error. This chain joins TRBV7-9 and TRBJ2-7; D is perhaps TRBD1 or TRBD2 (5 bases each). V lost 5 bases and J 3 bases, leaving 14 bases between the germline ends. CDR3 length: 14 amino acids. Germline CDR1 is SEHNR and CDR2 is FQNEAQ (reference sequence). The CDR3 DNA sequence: TGTGCCAGCAGCGACCGGGACGTGTACTACGAGCAGTACCTC. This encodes CASSDRDVYYEQYL.

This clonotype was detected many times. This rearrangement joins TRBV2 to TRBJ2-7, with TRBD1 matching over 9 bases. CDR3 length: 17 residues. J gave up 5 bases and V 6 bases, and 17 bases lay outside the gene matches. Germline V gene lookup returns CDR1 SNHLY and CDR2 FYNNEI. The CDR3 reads CASRMGQGGPKGDEQYF. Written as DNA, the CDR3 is TGTGCCAGCAGAATGGGACAGGGAGGACCTAAAGGAGACGAGCAGTACTTC. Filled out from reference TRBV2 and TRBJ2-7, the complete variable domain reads EPEVTQTPSHQVTQMGQEVILRCVPISNHLYFYWYRQILGQKVEFLVSFYNNEISEKSEIFDDQFSVERPDGSNFTLKIRSTKLEDSAMYFCASRMGQGGPKGDEQYFGPGTRLTVT.

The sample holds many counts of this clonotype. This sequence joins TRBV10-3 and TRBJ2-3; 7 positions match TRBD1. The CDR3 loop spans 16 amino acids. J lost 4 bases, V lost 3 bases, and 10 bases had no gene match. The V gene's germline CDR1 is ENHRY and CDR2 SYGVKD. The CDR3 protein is CAISDPQGNVADTQYF. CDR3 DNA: TGTGCCATCAGTGACCCACAGGGGAACGTGGCAGATACGCAGTATTTT.

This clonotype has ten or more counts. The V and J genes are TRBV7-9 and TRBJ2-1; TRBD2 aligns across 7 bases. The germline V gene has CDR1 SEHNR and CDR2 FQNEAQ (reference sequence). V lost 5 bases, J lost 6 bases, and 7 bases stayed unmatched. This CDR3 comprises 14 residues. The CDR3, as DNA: TGTGCCAGCAGCCCGTCGTGGACTAGCAATGAGCAGTTCTTC. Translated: CASSPSWTSNEQFF.

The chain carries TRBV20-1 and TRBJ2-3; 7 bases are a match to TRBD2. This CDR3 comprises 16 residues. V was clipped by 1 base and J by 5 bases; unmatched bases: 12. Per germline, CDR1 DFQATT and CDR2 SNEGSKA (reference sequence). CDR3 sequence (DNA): TGCAGTGCTAGAGGGGCGCAGCGGGAAAGGGGAGATACGCAGTATTTT. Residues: CSARGAQRERGDTQYF.

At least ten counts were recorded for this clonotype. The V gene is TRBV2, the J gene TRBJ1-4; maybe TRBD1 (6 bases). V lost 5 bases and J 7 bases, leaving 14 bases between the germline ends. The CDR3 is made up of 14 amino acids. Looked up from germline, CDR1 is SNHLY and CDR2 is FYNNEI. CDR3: CASSPQGMGEKLFF. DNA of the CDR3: TGTGCCAGCAGTCCTCAGGGGATGGGTGAAAAACTGTTTTTT.

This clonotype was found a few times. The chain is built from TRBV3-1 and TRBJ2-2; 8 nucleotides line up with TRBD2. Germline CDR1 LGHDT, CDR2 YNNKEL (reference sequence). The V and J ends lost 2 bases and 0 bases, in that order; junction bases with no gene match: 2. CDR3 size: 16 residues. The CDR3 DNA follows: TGTGCCAGCAGCCAAACTAGCGGAACGAACACCGGGGAGCTGTTTTTT. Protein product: CASSQTSGTNTGELFF.

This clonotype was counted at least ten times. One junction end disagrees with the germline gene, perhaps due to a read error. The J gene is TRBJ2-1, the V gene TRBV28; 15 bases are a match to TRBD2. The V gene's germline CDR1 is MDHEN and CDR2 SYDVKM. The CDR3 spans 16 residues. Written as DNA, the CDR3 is TGTGCCAACAGTGCAGCCGGGACTAGCGGGAGGAACGAGCAGTTCTTC. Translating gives CANSAAGTSGRNEQFF.

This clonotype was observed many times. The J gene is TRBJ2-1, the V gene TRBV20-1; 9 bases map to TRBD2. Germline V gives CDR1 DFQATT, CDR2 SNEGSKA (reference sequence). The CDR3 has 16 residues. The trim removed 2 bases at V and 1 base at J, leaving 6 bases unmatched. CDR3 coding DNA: TGCAGTGCTAGATCTCAGACTAGCGGTTCCTACAATGAGCAGTTCTTC. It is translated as CSARSQTSGSYNEQFF.

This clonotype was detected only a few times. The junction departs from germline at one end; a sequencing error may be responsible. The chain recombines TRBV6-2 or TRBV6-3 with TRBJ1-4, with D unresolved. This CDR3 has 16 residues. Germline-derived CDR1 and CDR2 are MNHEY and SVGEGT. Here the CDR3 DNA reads TGTGCCAGCAGTGAAACGTCGGGGTTTTTTAATGAAAAATTGTTTTTT. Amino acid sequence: CASSETSGFFNEKLFF.

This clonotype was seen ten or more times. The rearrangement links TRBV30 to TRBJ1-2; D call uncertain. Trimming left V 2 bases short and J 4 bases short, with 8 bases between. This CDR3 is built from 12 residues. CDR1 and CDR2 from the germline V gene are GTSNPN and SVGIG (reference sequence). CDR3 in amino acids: CAWSLGTYGYTF. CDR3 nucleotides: TGTGCCTGGAGTTTGGGAACCTATGGCTACACCTTC.

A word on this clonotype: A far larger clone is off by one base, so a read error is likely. CDR3 nucleotides: TGTGCCAGCAGTTTGACCTACGAGCAGTTCTTC. It encodes CASSLTYEQFF. The chain is built from TRBV28 and TRBJ2-1; D gene uncertain. V was shortened by 3 bases and J by 10 bases, with 7 bases between the two germline ends. Looked up from germline, CDR1 is MDHEN and CDR2 is SYDVKM. The CDR3 covers 11 residues.

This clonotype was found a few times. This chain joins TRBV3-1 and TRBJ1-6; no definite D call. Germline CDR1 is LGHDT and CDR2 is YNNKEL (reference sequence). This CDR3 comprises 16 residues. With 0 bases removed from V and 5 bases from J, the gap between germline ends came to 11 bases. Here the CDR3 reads CASSQDPLGNNSPLHF. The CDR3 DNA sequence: TGTGCCAGCAGCCAAGACCCCCTGGGAAATAATTCACCCCTCCACTTT.

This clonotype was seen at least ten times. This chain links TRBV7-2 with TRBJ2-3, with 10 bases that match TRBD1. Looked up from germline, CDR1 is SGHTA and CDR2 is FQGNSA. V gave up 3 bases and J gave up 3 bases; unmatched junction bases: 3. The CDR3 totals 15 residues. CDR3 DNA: TGTGCCAGCAGCTTGGACAGGGGGGTGACAGATACGCAGTATTTT. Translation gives CASSLDRGVTDTQYF.

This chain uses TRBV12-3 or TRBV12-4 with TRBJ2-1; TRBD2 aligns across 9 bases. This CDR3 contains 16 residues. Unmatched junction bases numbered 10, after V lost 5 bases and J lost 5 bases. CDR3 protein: CASSPRGTSTNNEQFF. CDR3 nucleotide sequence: TGTGCCAGCAGTCCCCGGGGGACTAGCACCAACAATGAGCAGTTCTTC.

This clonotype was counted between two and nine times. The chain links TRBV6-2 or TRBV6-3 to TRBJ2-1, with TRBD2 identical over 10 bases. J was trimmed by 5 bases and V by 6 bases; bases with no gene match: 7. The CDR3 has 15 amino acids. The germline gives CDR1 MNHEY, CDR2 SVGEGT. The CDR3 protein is CASRTEREGHNEQFF. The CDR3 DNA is TGTGCCAGCAGAACCGAGCGGGAGGGCCACAATGAGCAGTTCTTC.

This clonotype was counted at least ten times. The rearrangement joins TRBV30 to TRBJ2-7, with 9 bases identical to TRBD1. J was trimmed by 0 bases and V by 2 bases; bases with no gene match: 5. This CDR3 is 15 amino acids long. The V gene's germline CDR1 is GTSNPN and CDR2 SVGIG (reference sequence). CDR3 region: CAWSLGQGSSYEQYF. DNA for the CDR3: TGTGCCTGGAGTTTAGGACAGGGGAGCTCCTACGAGCAGTACTTC.

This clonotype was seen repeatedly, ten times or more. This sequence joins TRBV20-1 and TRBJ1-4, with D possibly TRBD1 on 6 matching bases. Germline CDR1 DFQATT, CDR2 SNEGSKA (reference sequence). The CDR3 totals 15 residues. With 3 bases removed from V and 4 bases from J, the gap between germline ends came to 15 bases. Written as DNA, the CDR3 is TGCAGTGCTAGTGGGCAGAGAGGGGGTAATGAAAAACTGTTTTTT. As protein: CSASGQRGGNEKLFF.

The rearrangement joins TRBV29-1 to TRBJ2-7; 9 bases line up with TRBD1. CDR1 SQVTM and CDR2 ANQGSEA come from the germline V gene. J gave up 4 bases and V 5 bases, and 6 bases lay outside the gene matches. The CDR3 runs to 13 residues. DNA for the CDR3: TGCAGCGTTTTATCCGACAGGGGGTACGAGCAGTACTTC. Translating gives CSVLSDRGYEQYF.

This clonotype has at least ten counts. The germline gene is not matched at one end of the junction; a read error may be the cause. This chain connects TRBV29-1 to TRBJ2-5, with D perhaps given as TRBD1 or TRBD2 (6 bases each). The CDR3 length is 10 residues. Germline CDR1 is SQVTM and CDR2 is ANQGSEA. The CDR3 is CSVVRGGHHF. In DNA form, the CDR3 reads TGCAGCGTTGTCAGGGGAGGTCACCACTTC.

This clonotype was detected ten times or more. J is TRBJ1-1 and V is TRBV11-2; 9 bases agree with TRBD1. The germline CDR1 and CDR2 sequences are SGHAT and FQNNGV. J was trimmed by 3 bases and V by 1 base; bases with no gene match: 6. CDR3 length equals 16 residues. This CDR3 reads CASSLAPGTGHTEAFF. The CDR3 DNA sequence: TGTGCCAGCAGCTTAGCTCCCGGGACAGGGCACACTGAAGCTTTCTTT.

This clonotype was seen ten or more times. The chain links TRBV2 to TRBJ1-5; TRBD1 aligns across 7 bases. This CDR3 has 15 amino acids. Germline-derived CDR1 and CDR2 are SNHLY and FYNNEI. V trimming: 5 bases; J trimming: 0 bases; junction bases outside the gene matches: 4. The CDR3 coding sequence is TGTGCCAGCAGTACCAGGGGGAATAGCAATCAGCCCCAGCATTTT. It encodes CASSTRGNSNQPQHF.

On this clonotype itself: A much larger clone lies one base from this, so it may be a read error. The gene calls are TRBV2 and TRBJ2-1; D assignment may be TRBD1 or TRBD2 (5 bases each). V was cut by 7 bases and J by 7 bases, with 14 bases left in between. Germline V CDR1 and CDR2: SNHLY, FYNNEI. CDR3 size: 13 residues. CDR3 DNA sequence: TGTGCCAGCAACGCCGGGGCTAGGAATGAGCAGTTCTTC. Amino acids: CASNAGARNEQFF.

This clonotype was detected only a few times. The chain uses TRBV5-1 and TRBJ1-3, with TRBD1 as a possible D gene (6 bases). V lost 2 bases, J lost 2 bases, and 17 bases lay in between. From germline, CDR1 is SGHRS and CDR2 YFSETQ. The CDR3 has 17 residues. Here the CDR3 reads CASSFGVLDSPGNTIYF. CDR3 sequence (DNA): TGCGCCAGCAGCTTTGGGGTGCTGGACAGCCCTGGAAACACCATATATTTT.

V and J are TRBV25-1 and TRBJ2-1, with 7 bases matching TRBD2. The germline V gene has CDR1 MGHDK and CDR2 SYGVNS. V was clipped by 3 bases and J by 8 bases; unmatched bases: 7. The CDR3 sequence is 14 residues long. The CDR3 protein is CASSEGGSLDEQFF. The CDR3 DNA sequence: TGTGCCAGCAGTGAGGGCGGGAGCTTAGATGAGCAGTTCTTC. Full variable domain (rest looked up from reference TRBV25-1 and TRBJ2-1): EADIYQTPRYLVIGTGKKITLECSQTMGHDKMYWYQQDPGMELHLIHYSYGVNSTEKGDLSSESTVSRIRTEHFPLTLESARPSHTSQYLCASSEGGSLDEQFFGPGTRLTVL.

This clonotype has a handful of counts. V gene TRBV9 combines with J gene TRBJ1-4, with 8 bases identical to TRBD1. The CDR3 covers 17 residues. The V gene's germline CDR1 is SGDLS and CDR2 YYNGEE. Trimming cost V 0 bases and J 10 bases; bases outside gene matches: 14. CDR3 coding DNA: TGTGCCAGCAGCGTAGATAATAGCGGGACAGGTTTTGGAAAACTGTTTTTT. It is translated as CASSVDNSGTGFGKLFF. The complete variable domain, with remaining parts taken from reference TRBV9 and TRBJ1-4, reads DSGVTQTPKHLITATGQRVTLRCSPRSGDLSVYWYQQSLDQGLQFLIQYYNGEERAKGNILERFSAQQFPDLHSELNLSSLELGDSALYFCASSVDNSGTGFGKLFFGSGTQLSVL.